What follows are 21 T cell receptor beta chains derived from one specimen sequenced in a study of CD8 T cells in ankylosing spondylitis. TCRdb recomputed calls from the 5' RACE reads with MiXCR, one row per CDR3 protein. The sample yields around 890,000 distinct CDR3 sequences, 10% to 15% seen once. Notes on the study in general: Typical of ankylosing spondylitis blood, it appeared, was a TCR beta motif of fewer than ten highly homologous variants.

Their antigens are not known. The sequenced sample was blood, either unsorted or a sorted T cell fraction (not recorded which). These receptors came from a male donor with ankylosing spondylitis.

The chain couples TRBV7-9 to TRBJ1-2; D gene uncertain. CDR1 SEHNR and CDR2 FQNEAQ come from the germline V gene (reference sequence). The CDR3 length is 12 residues. V was pared by 7 bases and J by 9 bases, with 15 bases between. CDR3 DNA sequence: TGTGCCAGCACCCTCTCAGATAGTAGCTACACCTTC. It translates to CASTLSDSSYTF.

This clonotype was counted a few times. The V and J genes are TRBV7-2 and TRBJ2-7; the D gene is possibly TRBD1 (5 bases). The length of the CDR3 is 12 residues. From germline, CDR1 is SGHTA and CDR2 FQGNSA. Trimming took off 8 bases at V and 2 bases at J, with 10 bases between the two ends. The CDR3 loop reads CASAGHPYEQYF. CDR3 coding DNA: TGTGCCAGCGCCGGACATCCCTACGAGCAGTACTTC.

The V gene is TRBV10-3, the J gene TRBJ2-1; TRBD1 matches 7 bases. Germline trimming cut 4 bases from V and 3 bases from J; bases unmatched to any gene: 9. CDR1 is ENHRY and CDR2 is SYGVKD in the germline V gene. CDR3 length: 16 residues. The DNA of the CDR3 is TGTGCCATCAGTGGTGACAGGGCCGTTGGCTACAATGAGCAGTTCTTC. Its protein is CAISGDRAVGYNEQFF.

Ten or more counts support this clonotype. The chain has TRBV5-1 and TRBJ2-1; 8 nucleotides match TRBD2. Germline CDR1 is SGHRS and CDR2 is YFSETQ. J was trimmed by 10 bases and V by 7 bases; bases with no gene match: 19. This CDR3 has 16 residues. The CDR3 is CASGLTFQRGFEEQFF. CDR3 DNA sequence: TGCGCCAGCGGCCTGACTTTCCAGCGGGGGTTCGAAGAGCAGTTCTTC.

This clonotype was recorded at least ten times. The J gene is TRBJ2-1, the V gene TRBV23-1, with 15 bases aligning to TRBD2. TRBV23-1 falls under the ORF class, with uncertain function. The CDR3 is 16 residues long. Trimming removed 4 bases from V and 8 bases from J; junction bases left unmatched: 6. CDR3 loop: CASSLGLAGGGHEQFF. CDR3 DNA: TGCGCCAGCAGTCTCGGACTAGCGGGAGGGGGCCATGAGCAGTTCTTC.

This clonotype was seen a handful of times. The V call is TRBV20-1, the J call TRBJ2-2, with 10 bases fitting TRBD1. The germline V gene has CDR1 DFQATT and CDR2 SNEGSKA (reference sequence). Trimming took 3 bases from V and 4 from J; bases not matched to a gene: 8. CDR3 length: 16 residues. CDR3 sequence (DNA): TGCAGTGCTAGGGCGACAGGGGGCGCCTCCACCGGGGAGCTGTTTTTT. Translated, it gives CSARATGGASTGELFF.

This chain joins TRBV12-3 or TRBV12-4 and TRBJ1-5; D uncertain. This CDR3 is built from 14 residues. V was pared by 1 base and J by 6 bases, with 10 bases between. The CDR3 sequence: CASSLGRWGQPQHF. For the CDR3, the DNA is TGTGCCAGCAGTTTAGGCCGATGGGGTCAGCCCCAGCATTTT.

This clonotype was found a few times. The chain links TRBV5-1 to TRBJ1-3; TRBD1 might be the D (5 bases). V was clipped by 3 bases and J by 0 bases, with 10 bases between them. There are 15 residues in the CDR3. Germline V gives CDR1 SGHRS, CDR2 YFSETQ. CDR3 sequence reads: CASSYSQGSGNTIYF. CDR3 nucleotides: TGCGCCAGCAGCTACTCTCAGGGCTCTGGAAACACCATATATTTT.

A note on this clonotype: Sequence at one end of the junction differs from germline and may be a read error. This chain links TRBV7-7 with TRBJ2-3; no clear D gene. The CDR3 consists of 14 residues. Looked up from germline, CDR1 is SSHAT and CDR2 is FNYEAQ (reference sequence). This chain's CDR3 is CASSPQVTTDTQFF. In DNA form, the CDR3 reads TGTGCTAGCAGCCCTCAAGTCACCACAGATACGCAGTTTTTT.

The V call is TRBV20-1, the J call TRBJ1-4; D gene unclear. This CDR3 spans 14 amino acids. Germline assignment: CDR1 DFQATT and CDR2 SNEGSKA (reference sequence). Trimming stripped 1 base from V and 1 base from J, with 7 bases between. The CDR3 protein is CSARGRVTNEKLFF. In nucleotides, the CDR3 is TGCAGTGCTAGAGGGAGAGTAACTAATGAAAAACTGTTTTTT.

Only a few counts were recorded for this clonotype. The chain has TRBV20-1 and TRBJ2-7; the D gene is possibly TRBD2 (6 bases). V lost 1 base and J 4 bases, leaving 17 bases between the germline ends. The germline V gene encodes CDR1 DFQATT and CDR2 SNEGSKA (reference sequence). The CDR3 is made up of 15 amino acids. CDR3: CSARALAGIWYEQYF. CDR3 DNA sequence: TGCAGTGCTAGAGCCCTCGCGGGAATTTGGTACGAGCAGTACTTC.

The chain combines TRBV7-2 with TRBJ2-1, with TRBD1 as a possible D gene (5 bases). The CDR3 is 15 amino acids. Germline-derived CDR1 and CDR2 are SGHTA and FQGNSA. With 5 bases removed from V and 6 bases from J, the gap between germline ends came to 17 bases. The CDR3 here is CASSSYLGAFNEQFF. The CDR3 DNA reads TGTGCCAGCAGCAGCTACTTAGGGGCTTTCAATGAGCAGTTCTTC.

This clonotype was seen more than once but under ten times. The V call is TRBV6-5, the J call TRBJ2-4; a possible D gene is TRBD1 (5 bases). The CDR3 consists of 15 residues. In germline, CDR1 is MNHEY, CDR2 SVGAGI. Trimming pared 0 bases from V and 2 bases from J, leaving 8 bases between. The CDR3 DNA reads as TGTGCCAGCAGTTACTCAGGGGATCCCAAAAACATTCAGTACTTC. Translating it yields CASSYSGDPKNIQYF.

A few counts support this clonotype. The J gene is TRBJ2-5, the V gene TRBV6-2 or TRBV6-3; D remains unclear. The CDR3 is 12 residues long. CDR1 is MNHEY, CDR2 SVGEGT, per germline. Trimming took 2 bases from V and 7 from J, leaving 8 bases between them. The CDR3 DNA sequence: TGTGCCAGCAGTTACGACGACGGGACCCAGTACTTC. This gives the protein CASSYDDGTQYF.

This clonotype was counted a few times. This rearrangement joins TRBV5-1 to TRBJ1-3; D remains ambiguous. This CDR3 has 15 residues. Per germline, CDR1 SGHRS and CDR2 YFSETQ. Deletions cut 1 base from V and 3 bases from J, with 11 bases between. The CDR3 here is CASSLLAGIGNTIYF. The CDR3 DNA reads TGCGCCAGCAGCTTGTTAGCTGGGATTGGAAACACCATATATTTT.

This chain uses TRBV29-1 with TRBJ2-1; 7 nucleotides agree with TRBD2. Unmatched junction bases numbered 14, after V lost 6 bases and J lost 6 bases. Germline V gene data show CDR1 as SQVTM and CDR2 as ANQGSEA. There are 15 residues in the CDR3. CDR3 amino acids: CSVGGRLVLVNEQFF. The CDR3 nucleotides read TGCAGCGTGGGGGGGAGACTAGTTCTCGTCAATGAGCAGTTCTTC.

The sample holds many counts of this clonotype. The chain couples TRBV5-1 to TRBJ1-2; TRBD1 is a possible D gene (6 bases). CDR1 and CDR2 from the germline V gene are SGHRS and YFSETQ. The V gene lost 4 bases and the J gene lost 0 bases, with 10 bases spanning the gap. The CDR3 length is 14 residues. The CDR3 is CASSGGQSNYGYTF. The CDR3 coding sequence is TGCGCCAGCAGCGGGGGACAATCTAACTATGGCTACACCTTC.

The chain employs TRBV6-2 or TRBV6-3 and TRBJ2-5, with TRBD2 matching over 7 bases. Trimming removed 6 bases from V and 13 bases from J; junction bases left unmatched: 11. CDR1 is MNHEY and CDR2 is SVGEGT in the germline V gene. The CDR3 spans 12 residues. Here the CDR3 DNA reads TGTGCCAGCAGGGGGCTAGCGGCGGTTTTGTACTTC. This sequence encodes CASRGLAAVLYF.

This clonotype was counted only a few times. J is TRBJ2-7 and V is TRBV20-1, with TRBD1 identical over 8 bases. V gave up 6 bases and J gave up 4 bases; unmatched junction bases: 17. Germline CDR1 is DFQATT and CDR2 is SNEGSKA (reference sequence). The length of the CDR3 is 16 residues. The DNA for the CDR3 is TGCAGTGCCACCTGGGACAGGCGCGACCGGCTGTACGAGCAGTACTTC. This gives the protein CSATWDRRDRLYEQYF.

The rearrangement joins TRBV6-1 to TRBJ1-1; D remains unclear. Germline V gene lookup returns CDR1 MNHNS and CDR2 SASEGT. The CDR3 is 12 residues long. The germline V and J ends were trimmed by 6 bases and 5 bases, with 10 bases remaining between them. CDR3: CASRFSTTEAFF. Written as DNA, the CDR3 is TGTGCCAGCAGATTTAGTACGACTGAAGCTTTCTTT.

This clonotype was seen a few times. This CDR3 is CSASGDRGNQPQHF. CDR3 DNA sequence: TGCAGTGCGAGTGGCGACAGGGGCAATCAGCCCCAGCATTTT. The chain couples TRBV20-1 to TRBJ1-5; 7 positions agree with TRBD1. CDR3 size: 14 residues. CDR1 is DFQATT, CDR2 SNEGSKA, per germline (reference sequence). The V and J ends lost 6 bases and 2 bases, in that order; junction bases with no gene match: 7.